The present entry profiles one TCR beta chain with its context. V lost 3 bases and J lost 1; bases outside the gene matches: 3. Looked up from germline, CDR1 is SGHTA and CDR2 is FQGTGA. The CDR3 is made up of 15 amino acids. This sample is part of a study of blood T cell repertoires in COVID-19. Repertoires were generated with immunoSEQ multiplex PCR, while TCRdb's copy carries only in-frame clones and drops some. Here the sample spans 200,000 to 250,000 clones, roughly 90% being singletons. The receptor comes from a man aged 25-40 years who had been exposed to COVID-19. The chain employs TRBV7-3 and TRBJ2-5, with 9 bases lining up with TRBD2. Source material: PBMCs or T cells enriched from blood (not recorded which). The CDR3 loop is CASSLRGGAQETQYF. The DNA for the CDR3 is TGTGCCAGCAGCTTGCGCGGGGGGGCCCAAGAGACCCAGTACTTC.